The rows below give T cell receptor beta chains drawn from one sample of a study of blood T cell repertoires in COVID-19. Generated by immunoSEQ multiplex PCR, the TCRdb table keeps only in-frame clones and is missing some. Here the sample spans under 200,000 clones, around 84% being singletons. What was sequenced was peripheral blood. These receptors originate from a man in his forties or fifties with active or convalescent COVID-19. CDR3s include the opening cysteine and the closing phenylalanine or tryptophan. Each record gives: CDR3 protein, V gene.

CASSYGTAQETQYF,TRBV5-6
CSASQRGYNEQFF,TRBV20-1
CASSLSAGLVAEAFF,TRBV7-3
CASSYLGVAGASEQYF,TRBV7-2
CASSQDPASGETQYF,TRBV4-1
CASSPTGSGNTIYF,TRBV4-3
CASSTRTETYEQYF,TRBV9
CASSLTSGRSGEQFF,TRBV5-6
CASSQVRAPGASGIKYNEQFF,TRBV14
CASSLLSGSADTQYF,TRBV11-1
CASSVLGVGNTIYF,TRBV11-2
CASSSPGAGPETQYF,TRBV5-8
CASSLDLVAGEDDTQYF,TRBV11-3
CASSLVAGPTDTQYF,TRBV7-2
CASSNPGGTGANVLTF,TRBV6-2/TRBV6-3
CASSDLQGVGYTF,TRBV27
CASRTDRGGTEAFF,TRBV28